This passage covers 17 T cell receptor beta chains from one sample sequenced in a study of shared clonotypes between healthy human individuals. The data were produced by immunoSEQ multiplex PCR, yet TCRdb's version contains in-frame clones alone and is incomplete. Of just over 2,000,000 clones in the sample, over 85% were seen once. In the naive CD8 group, cells lacked CD45RO and were positively selected for CCR7, so terminally differentiated effector memory CD45RA+ cells were left out. Source material: naive CD8+ T cells sorted from blood. The receptors originated from a man younger than 35 in good health.

Notes on this clone: Other DNA sequences in this specimen translate into the identical CDR3. V is TRBV7-9 and J is TRBJ2-7; D possibly corresponds to TRBD2 (6 bases). The germline V gene encodes CDR1 SEHNR and CDR2 FQNEAQ (reference sequence). Trimming removed 1 base at V and 1 base at J, with 8 bases between. The CDR3 runs 14 residues. In DNA form, the CDR3 reads TGTGCCAGCAGCTTAGTAGCGGCTTCCTACGAGCAGTACTTC. Protein product: CASSLVAASYEQYF.

The CDR3 sequence: CASSWTGGDEQFF. The CDR3 coding sequence is TGCGCCAGCAGCTGGACAGGGGGCGATGAGCAGTTCTTC. The genes are TRBV5-1 and TRBJ2-1; TRBD1 matches 11 bases. The germline V gene has CDR1 SGHRS and CDR2 YFSETQ. The CDR3 has 13 amino acids. The V gene end was trimmed by 3 bases and the J gene end by 8 bases; junction bases not matched to a gene: 1.

On this clone itself: Other nucleotide sequences from this sample produce the same CDR3. The rearrangement uses TRBV9 and TRBJ2-7, with D perhaps matching TRBD1 or TRBD2 (5 bases each). The germline V and J ends were trimmed by 0 bases and 5 bases, with 12 bases remaining between them. The germline V gene has CDR1 SGDLS and CDR2 YYNGEE. This CDR3 has 14 residues. As DNA, the CDR3 is TGTGCCAGCAGCGTAGGGGGGTCTGGGAACGAGCAGTACTTC. Translation gives CASSVGGSGNEQYF.

The rearrangement links TRBV5-6 to TRBJ2-3, with 7 nucleotides matching TRBD2. Trimming at V came to 3 bases and at J to 4 bases, leaving 17 bases not matched to a gene. Per germline, CDR1 SGHDT and CDR2 YYEEEE. The CDR3 spans 18 residues. CDR3 amino acids: CASSSPDGGRGSPDTQYF. CDR3 nucleotides: TGTGCCAGCAGCTCCCCTGACGGCGGGAGAGGTTCCCCAGATACGCAGTATTTT.

The chain joins TRBV9 to TRBJ2-6, with D maybe TRBD2 (5 bases). The germline gives CDR1 SGDLS, CDR2 YYNGEE. V lost 1 base to trimming and J lost 0 bases, with 8 bases between them. This CDR3 is 16 amino acids long. The CDR3 region is CASSVSGSSGANVLTF. In nucleotides, the CDR3 is TGTGCCAGCAGCGTAAGCGGCAGCTCTGGGGCCAACGTCCTGACTTTC.

The chain joins TRBV4-3 to TRBJ2-1; 13 positions agree with TRBD2. The CDR3 contains 17 residues. Germline V gives CDR1 LGHNA, CDR2 YSLEER. Trimming at V came to 4 bases and at J to 5 bases, leaving 8 bases not matched to a gene. The CDR3 protein is CASSRRLAGGVDNEQFF. The CDR3, as DNA: TGCGCCAGCAGCCGCAGACTAGCGGGAGGTGTCGACAATGAGCAGTTCTTC.

The genes are TRBV27 and TRBJ2-7; no reliable D call. CDR1 and CDR2 (germline): MNHEY, SMNVEV (reference sequence). Trimming took off 5 bases at V and 5 bases at J, with 19 bases between the two ends. CDR3 size: 15 residues. CDR3 in amino acids: CASSALGSGPDEQYF. The CDR3 DNA follows: TGTGCCAGCAGTGCACTGGGCTCCGGTCCGGACGAGCAGTACTTC.

CDR3 DNA: TGTGCCTGGAGTCTTTTGGCCCCCATTGACTCACCCCTCCACTTT. It codes for CAWSLLAPIDSPLHF. This chain uses TRBV30 with TRBJ1-6; no clear D. This CDR3 is built from 15 residues. Germline loops: CDR1 GTSNPN, CDR2 SVGIG (reference sequence). Trimming pared 2 bases from V and 10 bases from J, leaving 18 bases between.

This rearrangement joins TRBV4-1 to TRBJ2-2; D may match TRBD1 or TRBD2 (5 bases each). V gave up 4 bases and J gave up 4 bases, with 7 bases separating them. Germline V gene data show CDR1 as MGHRA and CDR2 as YSYEKL. The CDR3 totals 13 residues. CDR3 nucleotides: TGCGCCAGCAGCCCGGGACCCACCGGGGAGCTGTTTTTT. Its translation: CASSPGPTGELFF.

In its sample, this clone was seen once. The same CDR3 is also encoded by other DNA sequences in this sample. V usage is TRBV5-8 and J usage is TRBJ1-5; D is unclear. V lost 0 bases and J 5 bases, leaving 3 bases between the germline ends. This CDR3 is built from 12 residues. Germline CDR1 is SGHTS and CDR2 is YDEGEE. CDR3 residues: CASSLGHQPQHF. The CDR3 DNA reads as TGTGCCAGCAGCTTGGGCCATCAGCCCCAGCATTTT.

The V call is TRBV5-6, the J call TRBJ1-1; tentatively, D is TRBD1 (6 bases). There are 15 residues in the CDR3. The V and J ends lost 4 bases and 6 bases respectively, with 19 bases between them. Germline CDR1 and CDR2: SGHDT and YYEEEE. CDR3 sequence reads: CASSPEGGRVAEAFF. The CDR3 DNA is TGTGCCAGCAGCCCCGAGGGGGGGCGCGTCGCTGAAGCTTTCTTT.

The rearrangement joins TRBV5-1 to TRBJ2-1, with a possible D match to TRBD1 (6 bases). The V gene's germline CDR1 is SGHRS and CDR2 YFSETQ. V lost 5 bases and J lost 4, with 13 bases in between. The CDR3 runs 14 residues. CDR3: CASSFSRGYNEQFF. CDR3 nucleotides: TGCGCCAGCAGTTTTAGCAGGGGTTACAATGAGCAGTTCTTC.

The chain employs TRBV13 and TRBJ2-7, with D perhaps matching TRBD2 (6 bases). This CDR3 comprises 16 residues. From germline, CDR1 is PRHDT and CDR2 FYEKMQ (reference sequence). The V end lost 1 base, the J end lost 2 bases, and 15 bases lay between the germline ends. The CDR3 DNA reads as TGTGCCAGCAGCTTAGAAAGGAGGGCCGGAACCTACGAGCAGTACTTC. This encodes CASSLERRAGTYEQYF.

A note on this clone: Other DNA sequences in the sample encode the same CDR3. The chain recombines TRBV27 with TRBJ2-2; D uncertain. CDR3 length: 11 amino acids. Trimming took off 8 bases at V and 3 bases at J, with 4 bases between the two ends. Germline V CDR1 and CDR2: MNHEY, SMNVEV (reference sequence). CDR3 in DNA: TGTGCCAGCGGCTACACCGGGGAGCTGTTTTTT. Translating gives CASGYTGELFF.

The V call is TRBV20-1, the J call TRBJ1-2, with TRBD1 matching 10 bases. Germline-derived CDR1 and CDR2 are DFQATT and SNEGSKA (reference sequence). V trimming: 8 bases; J trimming: 12 bases; junction bases outside the gene matches: 6. The CDR3 has 10 residues. This CDR3 reads CSTGDRGNTF. Here the CDR3 DNA reads TGCAGTACCGGGGACAGGGGAAACACCTTC.

The CDR3 sequence is CASSLYYGGGTEAFF. DNA of the CDR3: TGTGCCAGCAGCTTATACTACGGGGGAGGGACTGAAGCTTTCTTT. The chain has TRBV7-2 and TRBJ1-1; tentative D call: TRBD1 (5 bases). Germline lookup yields CDR1 SGHTA and CDR2 FQGNSA. There are 15 residues in the CDR3. Trimming removed 2 bases at V and 5 bases at J, with 15 bases between.

V is TRBV28 and J is TRBJ2-1, with 10 bases aligning to TRBD2. Germline CDR1 MDHEN, CDR2 SYDVKM. The CDR3 sequence is 14 residues long. The V gene end was trimmed by 5 bases and the J gene end by 9 bases; junction bases not matched to a gene: 7. The CDR3 region has the DNA TGTGCCAGCAGTATCCTCCTAGCGGGGGCTGAGCAGTTCTTC. Its protein is CASSILLAGAEQFF.